This is a list of T cell receptor beta chains from one sample in a study of Graves' ophthalmopathy and Graves' hyperthyroidism. TCRdb processed the multiplex PCR reads anew with MiXCR; each CDR3 protein has one entry. Of 1 million to 1.3 million distinct CDR3 sequences listed, 36% are singletons. Material for sequencing was peripheral blood or thyroid tissue (not recorded which). These receptor sequences come from an adult man with Graves' hyperthyroidism. CDR3s include the opening cysteine and the closing phenylalanine or tryptophan. A D gene is named only where the DNA matches it firmly. Clone sizes are given selectively: once, few, many, or a class where the clone is expanded.

v_call	j_call	clone_size	d_call	cdr3_nt	cdr3_aa
TRBV11-2	TRBJ2-7	.	.	TGTGCCAGCAGCCCGAGATCCAGCCGTTTTTACGAGCAGTGCTTC	CASSPRSSRFYEQCF
TRBV5-1	TRBJ2-5	.	.	TGCGCCAGCAGCTTTAATCCGAACGGGGGGCAGGAGACCCAGTACTTC	CASSFNPNGGQETQYF
TRBV5-6	TRBJ1-2	many	.	TGTGCCAGCAGCTTGGGGGAGGCTAACTATGGCTACACCTTC	CASSLGEANYGYTF
TRBV27	TRBJ1-1	few	TRBD1	TGTGCCAGCAGTTTGACAGGGGTCATGAACACTGAAGCTTTCTTT	CASSLTGVMNTEAFF
TRBV7-9	TRBJ1-2	.	TRBD1	TGTGCCAGCAGCTCCCACGGACAGGGGATTAGGGTTGGCTACACCTTC	CASSSHGQGIRVGYTF
TRBV2	TRBJ1-1	many	.	TGTGCCACCCAGCTGACCGGGACCAGGGGCACTGAAGCTTTCTTT	CATQLTGTRGTEAFF
TRBV20-1	TRBJ2-7	.	TRBD2	TGCAGTGCTTATCGGACTAGCAGCTACGAGCAGTACTTC	CSAYRTSSYEQYF
TRBV5-8	TRBJ1-1	few	.	TGTGCCAGCAGTCAACGGGGAAGAGGTAACACTGAAGCTTTCTTT	CASSQRGRGNTEAFF
TRBV6-5	TRBJ2-2	.	.	TGTGCCAGCAGTTACGCCGTAGACACCGGGGAGCTGTTTTTT	CASSYAVDTGELFF
TRBV7-2	TRBJ1-5	many	.	TGTGCCAGCAGCCCAGCCTCCAATCAGCCCCAGCATTTT	CASSPASNQPQHF
TRBV7-9	TRBJ1-1	many	.	TGTGCCAGCAGCGGAGACGGGAACACTGAAGCTTTCTTT	CASSGDGNTEAFF
TRBV3-1	TRBJ2-5	many	.	TGTGCCAGCAGCCACGTTATGGAGACCCAGTACTTC	CASSHVMETQYF
TRBV25-1	TRBJ1-1	.	TRBD1	TGTGCCAGCTCACCACGTGGGGACAGGAACACTGAAGCTTTCTTT	CASSPRGDRNTEAFF
TRBV7-2	TRBJ1-6	.	TRBD1	TGTGCCAGCAGCTTAAGGGACAGCCTTAATTCACCCCCCCACTTT	CASSLRDSLNSPPHF
TRBV5-1	TRBJ2-5	few	.	TGCGCCAGCAGCTCCCTAAACCCAGGGCTAGAGACCCAGTACTTC	CASSSLNPGLETQYF
TRBV5-4	TRBJ1-1	few	.	TGTGCCAGCAGCCCACTATCGAGGGCTCGCACTGAAGCTTTCTTT	CASSPLSRARTEAFF
TRBV9	TRBJ2-2	many	.	TGTGCCAGCAGCGTAGTTGGGGGGCGACAGAACACCGGGGAGCTGTTTTTT	CASSVVGGRQNTGELFF
TRBV2	TRBJ1-1	.	.	TGTGCCAGCAGTGAAGTCCAGGGCACTGAAGCTTTCTTT	CASSEVQGTEAFF
TRBV7-8	TRBJ2-3	.	TRBD2	TGTGCCAGCAGCTCACGAAACTACGGACTAGCGCTCAGCACAGATACGCAGTATTTT	CASSSRNYGLALSTDTQYF
TRBV19	TRBJ1-1	.	.	TGTGCCTGGACGTCCCGGGGCTCGGCTGAAGCTTTCTTT	CAWTSRGSAEAFF
TRBV5-1	TRBJ1-4	.	.	TGCGCCAGCAGTGAAGCACAGGGTGCTGAAAAACTGTTTTTT	CASSEAQGAEKLFF
TRBV7-2	TRBJ2-5	.	TRBD1	TGTGCCAGCAGCCGAGGACAGGTTGGCAATCAGCCCCAGTACTTC	CASSRGQVGNQPQYF
TRBV29-1	TRBJ1-3	.	.	TGCAGCGTTTGGGCGGGGGGGACGTTAGGAAACACCATATATTTT	CSVWAGGTLGNTIYF
TRBV15	TRBJ1-1	.	.	TGTGCCACCAGCAGAGTGGCAGGGGCGGGTGAAGCTTTCTTT	CATSRVAGAGEAFF
TRBV19	TRBJ1-5	.	TRBD1	TGTGCCAGCTCACTCCTCCGGGACAGCGCTAGCAATCAGCCCCAGCATTTT	CASSLLRDSASNQPQHF
TRBV30	TRBJ1-1	.	.	TGTGCCTGGAGCTCCCGGGGCATGAACACTGAAGCTTTCTTT	CAWSSRGMNTEAFF
TRBV5-6	TRBJ1-1	.	TRBD1	TGTGCCAGCAGCTTTCAGACAGGGGCCCCTGAAGCTTTCTTT	CASSFQTGAPEAFF
TRBV10-2	TRBJ2-5	many	.	TGCGCCAGCGGGGTCCAAGAGACCCAGTACTTC	CASGVQETQYF
TRBV5-6	TRBJ2-7	few	.	TGTGCCAGCAGCTTGCCGGGACTTCAATACGAGCAGTACTTC	CASSLPGLQYEQYF
TRBV3-1	TRBJ1-4	.	TRBD1	TGTGCCAGCAGCCAAGATGGGACAGTTAATGAAAAACTGTTTTTT	CASSQDGTVNEKLFF
TRBV7-8	TRBJ2-3	.	.	TGTGCCAGCAGCTTAGGGGGGGTAGCAGATACGCAGTATTTT	CASSLGGVADTQYF
TRBV29-1	TRBJ2-7	.	.	TGCAGCGTTGCAGAGACAGGCCCTACCTACGAGCAGTACTTC	CSVAETGPTYEQYF
TRBV7-6	TRBJ2-7	many	.	TGTGCCAGCAGCTTAGGGGGGCTGAGCTCCTACGAGCAGTACTTC	CASSLGGLSSYEQYF
TRBV7-9	TRBJ1-5	.	TRBD1	TGTGCCAGCAGTTCTCCCTCAGGGGGCATAGAGACCCAGCATTTT	CASSSPSGGIETQHF
TRBV6-5	TRBJ1-3	many	.	TGTGCCAGCAGTGCCAGGGCCGACTCTGGAAACACCATATATTTT	CASSARADSGNTIYF
TRBV5-6	TRBJ1-2	many	.	TGTGCCAGCAGCTTGACAGGCTTTAACTATGGCTACACCTTC	CASSLTGFNYGYTF
TRBV29-1	TRBJ1-2	.	.	TGCAGCCTCACGGGAGGTAATGGCTACACCTTC	CSLTGGNGYTF
TRBV2	TRBJ1-5	.	.	TGTGCCAGCAGTGAACCGTCTAGCGGGTACACAGATACGCAGCATTTT	CASSEPSSGYTDTQHF
TRBV20-1	TRBJ2-5	few	.	TGCAGTGCTTGGAACCCGAACCAAGAGACCCAGTACTTC	CSAWNPNQETQYF
TRBV2	TRBJ2-7	many	.	TGTGCCAGCAGTTTGACACCCGCCTACGAGCAGTACTTC	CASSLTPAYEQYF
TRBV6-5	TRBJ2-7	many	TRBD1	TGTGCCAGCAGGAACCGGGACAGGCCCTACGAGCAGTACTTC	CASRNRDRPYEQYF
TRBV2	TRBJ1-1	.	.	TGTGCCAGCAGTCATCGAGCTTTCTTT	CASSHRAFF
TRBV29-1	TRBJ1-1	many	TRBD1	TGCAGCGACGGGGGACAGGGGGCTGAAGCTTTCTTT	CSDGGQGAEAFF
TRBV2	TRBJ2-7	few	TRBD1	TGTGCCAGCAGTACACGGACAGGTGAAACCTACGAGCAGTACTTC	CASSTRTGETYEQYF
TRBV4-1	TRBJ2-7	.	TRBD1	TGCGCCAGCAGCCGAATCCGGGACAGGGACTACGAGCAGTACTTC	CASSRIRDRDYEQYF
TRBV20-1	TRBJ1-2	once	TRBD1	TGCAGTGCTAGAAACAGGGGGTCCTATGGCTACACCTTC	CSARNRGSYGYTF
TRBV7-8	TRBJ2-7	many	TRBD2	TGTGCCAGCAGCCCACGTAGCGGGAGTAGCTCCTACGAGCAGTACTTC	CASSPRSGSSSYEQYF